This T cell receptor (beta chain) comes out of a study of CD8+CD57+ T cells in acquired aplastic anemia. The sequenced patients had an expansion of CD8+CD57+ cells seen by flow cytometry. Severe acquired aplastic anemia was present in all patients. According to the study, genomic DNA was the template for TCR beta VDJ and CDR3 profiling. MiXCR, applied by TCRdb to the reads, yields one record per CDR3 protein. The sample has roughly 98,000 distinct CDR3 sequences, 55% to 80% seen once. Germline V gives CDR1 MNHNS, CDR2 SASEGT. The CDR3 loop spans 14 amino acids. V was clipped by 8 bases and J by 11 bases; unmatched bases: 15.

This TCR was recovered from a human donor with aplastic anemia. Sequencing was done on a sample of sorted CD4+, CD8+, or CD8+CD57+ T cells (not recorded which) from PBMCs. This chain joins TRBV6-1 and TRBJ2-1; TRBD2 aligns across 7 bases. The CDR3 loop reads CASLISWEGRKQFF. CDR3 bases: TGTGCCAGCCTGATCTCGTGGGAGGGACGTAAGCAGTTCTTC.